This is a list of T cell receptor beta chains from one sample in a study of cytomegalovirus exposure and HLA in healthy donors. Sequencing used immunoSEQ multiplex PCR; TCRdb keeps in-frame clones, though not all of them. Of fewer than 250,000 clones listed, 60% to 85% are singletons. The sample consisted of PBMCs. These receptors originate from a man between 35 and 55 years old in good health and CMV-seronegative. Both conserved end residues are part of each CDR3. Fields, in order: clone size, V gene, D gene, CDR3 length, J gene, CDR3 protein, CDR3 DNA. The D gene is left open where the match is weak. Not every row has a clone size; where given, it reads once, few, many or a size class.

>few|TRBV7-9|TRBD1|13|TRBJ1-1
CASRPTGGTEAFF
TGTGCCAGCAGACCGACAGGGGGCACTGAAGCTTTCTTT
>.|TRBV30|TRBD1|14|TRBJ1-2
CAWKTGGFSYGYTF
TGTGCCTGGAAAACAGGGGGTTTTTCCTATGGCTACACCTTC
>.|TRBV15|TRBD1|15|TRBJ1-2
CATSRGREDRGGYTF
TGTGCCACCAGCAGAGGAAGGGAGGACAGGGGAGGCTACACCTTC
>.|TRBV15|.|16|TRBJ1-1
CATSVRRTASNTEAFF
TGTGCCACCAGCGTCCGAAGGACAGCTTCGAACACTGAAGCTTTCTTT
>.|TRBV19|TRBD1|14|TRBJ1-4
CASSIRTGDEKLFF
TGTGCCAGTAGTATCAGGACAGGGGATGAAAAACTGTTTTTT
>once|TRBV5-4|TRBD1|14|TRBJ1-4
CASSPGQVDEKLFF
TGTGCCAGCAGCCCCGGACAGGTTGATGAAAAACTGTTTTTT
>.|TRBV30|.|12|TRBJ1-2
CAWDRSIYGYTF
TGTGCCTGGGACAGGTCCATCTATGGCTACACCTTC
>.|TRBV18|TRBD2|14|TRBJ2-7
CASSPGLAGPEQYF
TGTGCCAGCTCACCAGGGCTAGCGGGACCGGAGCAGTACTTC
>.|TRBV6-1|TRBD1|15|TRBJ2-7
CASSRQGALYYEQYF
TGTGCCAGCAGCCGACAGGGGGCGCTTTACTACGAGCAGTACTTC
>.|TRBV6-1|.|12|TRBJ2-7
CASSLAGREQYF
TGTGCCAGCAGCCTTGCGGGGAGGGAGCAGTACTTC
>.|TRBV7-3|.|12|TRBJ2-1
CASSLIGNEQFF
TGTGCCAGCAGCTTAATCGGGAATGAGCAGTTCTTC
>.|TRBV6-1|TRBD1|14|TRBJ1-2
CASSGGQGGRGYTF
TGTGCCAGCAGTGGTGGACAGGGGGGTCGTGGCTACACCTTC
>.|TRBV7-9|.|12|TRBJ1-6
CASSSLSETLHF
TGTGCCAGCAGCTCCCTAAGTGAAACCCTCCACTTT
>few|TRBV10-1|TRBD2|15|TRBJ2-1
CASSELAGGPNEQFF
TGCGCCAGCAGTGAGCTAGCGGGAGGGCCCAATGAGCAGTTCTTC
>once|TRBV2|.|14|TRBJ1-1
CASSVGRGFSEAFF
TGTGCCAGCAGTGTAGGTCGGGGGTTTTCCGAAGCTTTCTTT
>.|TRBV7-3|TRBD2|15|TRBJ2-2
CASSLKASGTGELFF
TGTGCCAGCAGCTTGAAGGCTAGCGGGACCGGGGAGCTGTTTTTT
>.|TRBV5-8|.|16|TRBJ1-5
CASSYGPRRINQPQHF
TGTGCCAGCAGCTACGGGCCCAGGAGGATCAATCAGCCCCAGCATTTT
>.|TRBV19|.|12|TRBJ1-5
CASRDRRQPQHF
TGTGCCAGTAGAGACAGAAGACAGCCCCAGCATTTT
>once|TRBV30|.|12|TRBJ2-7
CAWSVEGYEQYF
TGTGCCTGGAGTGTCGAGGGCTATGAGCAGTACTTC
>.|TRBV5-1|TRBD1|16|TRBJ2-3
CASSPTGDGKTDTQYF
TGCGCCAGCAGCCCGACAGGGGATGGAAAAACAGATACGCAGTATTTT
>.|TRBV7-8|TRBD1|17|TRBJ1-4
CASSRRQGPGSNEKLFF
TGTGCCAGCAGCCGGCGACAGGGACCCGGGAGTAATGAAAAACTGTTTTTT
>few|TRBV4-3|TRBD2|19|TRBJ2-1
CASSHREVRSGGFYNEQFF
TGCGCCAGCAGCCACAGGGAAGTCAGGAGCGGGGGGTTTTACAATGAGCAGTTCTTC
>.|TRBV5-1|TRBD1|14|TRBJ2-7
CASSGTAGGYEQYF
TGCGCCAGCAGCGGGACAGCCGGAGGCTACGAGCAGTACTTC
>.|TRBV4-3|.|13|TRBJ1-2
CASSQSGNYGYTF
TGCGCCAGCAGCCAATCAGGGAACTATGGCTACACCTTC
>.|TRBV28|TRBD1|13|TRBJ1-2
CASRDRGIYGYTF
TGTGCCAGCAGGGACAGGGGCATCTATGGCTACACCTTC
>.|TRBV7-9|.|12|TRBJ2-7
CASSPGPYEQYF
TGTGCCAGCAGCCCCGGTCCGTACGAGCAGTACTTC
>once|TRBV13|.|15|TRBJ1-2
CASSLRGRGPYGYTF
TGTGCCAGCAGCCTGCGGGGGAGGGGCCCCTATGGCTACACCTTC
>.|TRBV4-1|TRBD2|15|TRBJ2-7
CASSQGLGRGYEQYF
TGCGCCAGCAGCCAAGGCCTTGGGAGGGGCTACGAGCAGTACTTC
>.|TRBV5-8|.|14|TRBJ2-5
CASSNLRGQETQYF
TGTGCCAGCAGCAACCTCCGGGGCCAAGAGACCCAGTACTTC
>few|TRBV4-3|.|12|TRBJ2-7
CASSQEGGLQYF
TGCGCCAGCAGCCAAGAGGGGGGGCTACAGTACTTC
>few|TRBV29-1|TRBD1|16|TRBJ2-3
CSVDRVGRGRTDTQYF
TGCAGCGTTGATAGGGTAGGCAGGGGGCGGACAGATACGCAGTATTTT
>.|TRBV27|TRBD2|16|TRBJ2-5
CASSLSGLAGVETQYF
TGTGCCAGCAGTTTATCCGGGCTAGCGGGAGTAGAGACCCAGTACTTC
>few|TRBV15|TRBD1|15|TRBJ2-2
CATSTRQGHGGELFF
TGTGCCACCAGCACCCGACAGGGTCACGGCGGGGAGCTGTTTTTT
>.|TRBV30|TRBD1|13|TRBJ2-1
CAWGGQGVNEQFF
TGTGCCTGGGGGGGACAGGGCGTGAATGAGCAGTTCTTC
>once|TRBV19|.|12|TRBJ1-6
CASNTGNSPLHF
TGTGCCAGTAATACCGGTAATTCACCCCTCCACTTT
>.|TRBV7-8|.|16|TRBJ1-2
CASSATGHFFNYGYTF
TGTGCCAGCAGCGCAACGGGACATTTCTTCAACTATGGCTACACCTTC
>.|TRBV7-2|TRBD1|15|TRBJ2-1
CASSSRQGRTNEQFF
TGTGCCAGCAGCTCCAGACAGGGGCGAACGAATGAGCAGTTCTTC
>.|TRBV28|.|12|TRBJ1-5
CASSSGYQPQHF
TGTGCCAGCAGTTCGGGGTATCAGCCCCAGCATTTT
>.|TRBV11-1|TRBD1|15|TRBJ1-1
CASSLETGMNTEAFF
TGTGCCAGCAGCTTAGAGACAGGGATGAACACTGAAGCTTTCTTT
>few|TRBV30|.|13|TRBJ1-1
CAWSPTGNTEAFF
TGTGCCTGGAGTCCTACAGGGAACACTGAAGCTTTCTTT
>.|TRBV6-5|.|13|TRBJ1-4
CASSLSSLGFLFF
TGTGCCAGCTCCTTGAGTAGCCTTGGGTTTCTGTTTTTT
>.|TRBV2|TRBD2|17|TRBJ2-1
CASSGDRGSRSYNEQFF
TGTGCCAGCAGTGGCGACCGCGGGAGTAGGTCCTACAATGAGCAGTTCTTC
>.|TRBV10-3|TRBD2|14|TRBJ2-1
CAASGGARDNEQFF
TGTGCCGCAAGCGGGGGGGCCAGGGACAATGAGCAGTTCTTC
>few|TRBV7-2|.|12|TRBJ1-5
CASSQYLQPQHF
TGTGCCAGCAGCCAGTATCTTCAGCCCCAGCATTTT
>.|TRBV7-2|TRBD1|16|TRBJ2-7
CASSLSGQGSSYEQYF
TGTGCCAGCAGCTTATCGGGACAGGGATCCTCCTACGAGCAGTACTTC
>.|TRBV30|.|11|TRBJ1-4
CAWSRSEKLFF
TGTGCCTGGAGTCGGTCTGAAAAACTGTTTTTT
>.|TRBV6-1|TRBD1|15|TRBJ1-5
CASSDQGAINQPQHF
TGTGCCAGCAGTGACCAGGGGGCCATCAATCAGCCCCAGCATTTT
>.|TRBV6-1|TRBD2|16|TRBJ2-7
CASSEVAGGRAYEQYF
TGTGCCAGCAGTGAAGTGGCGGGGGGGCGGGCTTACGAGCAGTACTTC
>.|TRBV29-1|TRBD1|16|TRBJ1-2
CSAGWDRGVTGYGYTF
TGCAGCGCCGGATGGGACAGAGGCGTAACTGGCTATGGCTACACCTTC
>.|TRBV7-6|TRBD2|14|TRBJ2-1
CASSPGGGADEQFF
TGTGCCAGCAGCCCGGGAGGGGGTGCCGATGAGCAGTTCTTC
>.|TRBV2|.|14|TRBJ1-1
CASSPDIMNTEAFF
TGTGCCAGCAGCCCGGACATCATGAACACTGAAGCTTTCTTT
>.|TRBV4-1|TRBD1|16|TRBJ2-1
CASSQGGQGISNEQFF
TGCGCCAGCAGCCAAGGGGGACAGGGAATAAGCAATGAGCAGTTCTTC
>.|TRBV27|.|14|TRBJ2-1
CASSKQGSYNEQFF
TGTGCCAGCAGTAAGCAGGGCTCCTACAATGAGCAGTTCTTC
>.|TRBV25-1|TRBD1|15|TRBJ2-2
CASSVPGQATGELFF
TGTGCCAGCAGTGTTCCGGGACAGGCCACCGGGGAGCTGTTTTTT
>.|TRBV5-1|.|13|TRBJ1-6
CASSRGYNSPLHF
TGCGCCAGCAGCCGGGGGTATAATTCACCCCTCCACTTT
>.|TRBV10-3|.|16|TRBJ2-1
CAISEPTGFGDNEQFF
TGTGCCATCAGTGAGCCCACAGGGTTTGGGGACAATGAGCAGTTCTTC